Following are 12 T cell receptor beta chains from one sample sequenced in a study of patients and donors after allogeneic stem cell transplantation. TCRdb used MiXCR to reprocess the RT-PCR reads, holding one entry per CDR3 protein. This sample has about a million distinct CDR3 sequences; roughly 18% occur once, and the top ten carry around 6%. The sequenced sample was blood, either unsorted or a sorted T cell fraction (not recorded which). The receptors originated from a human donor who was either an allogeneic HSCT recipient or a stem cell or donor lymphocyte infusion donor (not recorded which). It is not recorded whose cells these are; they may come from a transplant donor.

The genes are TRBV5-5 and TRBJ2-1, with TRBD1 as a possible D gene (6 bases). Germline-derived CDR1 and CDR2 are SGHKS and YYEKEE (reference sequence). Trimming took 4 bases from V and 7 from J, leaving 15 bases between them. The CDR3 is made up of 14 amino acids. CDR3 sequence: CASSPVQRGNEQFF. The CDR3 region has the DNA TGTGCCAGCAGCCCGGTCCAAAGGGGGAATGAGCAGTTCTTC.

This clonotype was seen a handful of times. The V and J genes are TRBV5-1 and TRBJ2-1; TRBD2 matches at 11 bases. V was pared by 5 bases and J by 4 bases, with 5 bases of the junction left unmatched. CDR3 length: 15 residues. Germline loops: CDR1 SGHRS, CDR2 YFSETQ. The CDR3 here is CASRPGLAEYNEQFF. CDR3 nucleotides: TGCGCCAGCAGACCGGGACTAGCGGAATACAATGAGCAGTTCTTC. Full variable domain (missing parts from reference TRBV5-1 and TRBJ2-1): KAGVTQTPRYLIKTRGQQVTLSCSPISGHRSVSWYQQTPGQGLQFLFEYFSETQRNKGNFPGRFSGRQFSNSRSEMNVSTLELGDSALYLCASRPGLAEYNEQFFGPGTRLTVL.

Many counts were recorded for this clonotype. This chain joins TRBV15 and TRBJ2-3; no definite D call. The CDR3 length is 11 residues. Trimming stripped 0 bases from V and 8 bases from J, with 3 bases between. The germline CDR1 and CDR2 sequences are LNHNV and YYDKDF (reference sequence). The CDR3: CATSREVTQYF. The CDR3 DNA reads TGTGCCACCAGCAGAGAGGTTACGCAGTATTTT.

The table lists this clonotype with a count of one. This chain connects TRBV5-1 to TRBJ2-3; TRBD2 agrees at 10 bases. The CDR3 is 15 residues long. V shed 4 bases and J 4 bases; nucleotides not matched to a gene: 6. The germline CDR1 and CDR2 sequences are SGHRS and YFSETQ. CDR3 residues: CASSKTSGTPDTQYF. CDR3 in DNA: TGCGCCAGCAGCAAAACTAGCGGGACCCCAGATACGCAGTATTTT.

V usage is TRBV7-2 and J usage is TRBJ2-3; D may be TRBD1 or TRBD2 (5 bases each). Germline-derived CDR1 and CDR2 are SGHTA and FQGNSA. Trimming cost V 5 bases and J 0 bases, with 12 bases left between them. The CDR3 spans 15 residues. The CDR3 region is CASSPWDVSTDTQYF. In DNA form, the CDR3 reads TGTGCCAGCAGCCCCTGGGACGTAAGCACAGATACGCAGTATTTT.

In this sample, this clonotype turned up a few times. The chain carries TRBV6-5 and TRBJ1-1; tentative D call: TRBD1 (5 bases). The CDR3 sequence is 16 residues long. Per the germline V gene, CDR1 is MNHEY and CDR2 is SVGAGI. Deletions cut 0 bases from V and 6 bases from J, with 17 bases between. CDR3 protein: CASSYSIGPRGAEAFF. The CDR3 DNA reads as TGTGCCAGCAGTTACTCGATTGGCCCTCGGGGCGCTGAAGCTTTCTTT.

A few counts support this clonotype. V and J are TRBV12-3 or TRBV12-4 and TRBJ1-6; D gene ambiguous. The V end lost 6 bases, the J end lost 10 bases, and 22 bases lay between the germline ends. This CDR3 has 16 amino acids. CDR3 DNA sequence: TGTGCCAGCAGACCTAGCGTCTCATTTTCCACGTCACCCCTCCACTTT. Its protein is CASRPSVSFSTSPLHF.

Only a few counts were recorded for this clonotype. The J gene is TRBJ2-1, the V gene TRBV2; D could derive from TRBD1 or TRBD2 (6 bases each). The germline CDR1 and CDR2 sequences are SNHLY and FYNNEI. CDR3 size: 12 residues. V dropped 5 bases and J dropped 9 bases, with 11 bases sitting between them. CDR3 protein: CASSPWGAEQFF. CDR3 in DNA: TGTGCCAGCAGTCCTTGGGGGGCTGAGCAGTTCTTC. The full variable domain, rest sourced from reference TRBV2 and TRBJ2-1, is EPEVTQTPSHQVTQMGQEVILRCVPISNHLYFYWYRQILGQKVEFLVSFYNNEISEKSEIFDDQFSVERPDGSNFTLKIRSTKLEDSAMYFCASSPWGAEQFFGPGTRLTVL.

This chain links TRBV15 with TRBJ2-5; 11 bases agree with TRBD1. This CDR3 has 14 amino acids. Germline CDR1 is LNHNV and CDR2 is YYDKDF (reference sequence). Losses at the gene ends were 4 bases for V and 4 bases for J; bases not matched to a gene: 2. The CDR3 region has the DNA TGTGCCACCAGCATGGACAGGGGGCGAGAGACCCAGTACTTC. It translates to CATSMDRGRETQYF.

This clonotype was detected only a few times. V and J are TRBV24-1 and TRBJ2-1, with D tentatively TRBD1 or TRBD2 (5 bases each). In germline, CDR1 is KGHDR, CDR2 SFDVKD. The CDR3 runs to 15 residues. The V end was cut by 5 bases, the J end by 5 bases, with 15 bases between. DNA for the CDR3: TGTGCCACCAGTGGCCGGGACGGGGTGGACAATGAGCAGTTCTTC. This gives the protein CATSGRDGVDNEQFF.

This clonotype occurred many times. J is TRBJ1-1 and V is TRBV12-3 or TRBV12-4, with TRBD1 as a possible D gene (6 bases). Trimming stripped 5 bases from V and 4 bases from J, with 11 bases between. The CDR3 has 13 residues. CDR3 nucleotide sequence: TGTGCCAGCAGTCTTAACAGGGCCACTGAAGCTTTCTTT. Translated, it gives CASSLNRATEAFF.

CDR3 protein: CASSVAGGISYNEQFF. The CDR3 DNA sequence: TGTGCCAGCAGCGTAGCGGGCGGGATCTCCTACAATGAGCAGTTCTTC. The chain has TRBV9 and TRBJ2-1; D might be TRBD2 (6 bases). This CDR3 region has 16 residues. Trimming took off 0 bases at V and 0 bases at J, with 10 bases between the two ends. The germline V gene encodes CDR1 SGDLS and CDR2 YYNGEE. The full variable domain, in which reference TRBV9 and TRBJ2-1 provide the parts outside the CDR3, is DSGVTQTPKHLITATGQRVTLRCSPRSGDLSVYWYQQSLDQGLQFLIQYYNGEERAKGNILERFSAQQFPDLHSELNLSSLELGDSALYFCASSVAGGISYNEQFFGPGTRLTVL.